This entry concerns a single T cell receptor beta chain. This receptor's antigen is unknown. No quality values exist for individual bases; no much larger clone is one base distant. The cohort was made up of approximately 670 healthy bone marrow donors. Cohort members were all nominally healthy when sampled, although unrecorded immune exposures were likely present. The donor tested CMV seropositive and was one of the 289 seropositive cohort members. Each donor provided a peripheral blood sample, and peripheral blood mononuclear cells were used for TCR beta sequencing. The Qiagen DNeasy Blood Extraction Kit was used to extract genomic DNA from the blood cell samples. The method was the immunoSEQ multiplex PCR assay. A mixture of 60 forward primers for TCR Vbeta segments and 13 reverse primers for TCR Jbeta segments was used in the multiplex PCR. Amplification of the CDR3 region of rearranged TCR beta genes was performed with a multiplex PCR assay on genomic DNA. The Illumina HiSeq System was used to sequence the amplified TCR beta libraries as 87-base-pair reads. In the original analysis: In a later analysis, around 80 million unique TCR beta chains were counted across the 650 to 700 repertoires, and around 11 million of these chains were shared by at least two donors. Raw reads were error-corrected and collapsed into unique sequences with a nearest-neighbor algorithm that merged closely related sequences to remove PCR and sequencing errors. To assign V, D and J gene segments, CDR3 sequences were aligned to IMGT reference sequences. For a sequence to be retained, at least a six-nucleotide match to both a V gene segment and a J gene segment was required. A rearrangement was called productive if the CDR3 had no stop codons and remained in frame with V and J, and every other rearrangement was called non-productive. Following IMGT convention, CDR3 was defined as the stretch from the second conserved V-encoded cysteine up to the conserved J-encoded phenylalanine. The earlier analysis of 450 to 750 of the donors excluded any sequence lacking an unambiguous match to a single V gene segment. In an earlier analysis of 587 of the donors, V segments were called functional above 56.7% productive rearrangements and were called segregating when the between-donor standard deviation exceeded 5%. A statistical classification framework was built to diagnose cytomegalovirus status from the catalog of TCR beta chain sequences. In a later analysis, V and J genes were assigned by comparing TCR nucleotide sequences against IMGT/GENE-DB human TR gene sequences. A later analysis assigned CDR3 sequences and most-parsimonious VDJ recombination scenarios with the TCRdist pipeline. In a later analysis, each TCR beta chain was defined by its CDR3 amino acid sequence together with its V-gene family, and reads lacking a unique V-gene family were excluded. A later analysis removed roughly 590 highly shared, low-generation-probability nucleotide sequences to deal with suspected cross-contamination and a sequencing artifact. A later analysis calculated a clonal expansion index for each public chain from normalized within-repertoire ranks of inferred template counts. In a later analysis, generation probabilities were computed with a VDJ recombination model fitted to out-of-frame rearrangements, and the resulting probabilities were checked against IGoR. In a later analysis, TCR-TCR, TCR-HLA and TCR-CMV co-occurrence was scored with hypergeometric tests, and a repertoire-size bias correction was applied to TCR pairs. In a later analysis, false discovery rates were estimated by permuting HLA or CMV assignments 20 times. In a later analysis, co-occurring TCRs were grouped using DBSCAN, with TCRdist sequence similarity added in when clustering inside HLA-allele-positive subsets. Repertoires with fewer than 30,000 or more than 120,000 public chains, plus five repertoires with anomalous nucleotide sharing, were excluded from co-occurrence clustering. In its TCRdb copy, this immuneACCESS table keeps in-frame sequences only and misses some clones. Where compared with another copy, unresolved V genes explain less than half of these, and the others have no known cause. The V and J calls and clone size were taken over from that table, and D and trimming were inferred from the DNA. The sample includes approximately 110,000 clones, with 74% observed a single time. The ten largest clones capture about 2.8% of the sample.

The CDR3 numbers 19 residues from cysteine through phenylalanine. Kept here is only the CDR3 DNA, which spans 57 bases and is read in frame from base 1. The germline V gene (reference sequence) sets CDR1 to LNHNV and CDR2 to YYDKDF. V is cut by 5 bases and J by 1 base, and the space between the germline ends is 23 bases. The sample originates from a study of cytomegalovirus exposure and HLA in healthy donors (dated by TCRdb to about 2017). Study-wide context: In an earlier analysis of under 750 of the donors, 250 to 350 Gb of sequence data and 100 million or so unique TCR beta sequences from about 179 million T cells were reported. Rather than drawing on any new phenotypic data, the later analysis identified candidate immune exposures from TCR beta sequences and the way those sequences occurred across donors. Donor age, sex, ethnicity and CMV serostatus were compiled together with the repertoire data. HLA typing covered class I and class II loci at four-digit resolution. Along with the approximately 620-subject first cohort, a separate validation cohort of about 110 different subjects was used. Using immunosequencing, the study profiled T cell repertoires from about 620 subjects and related those repertoires to cytomegalovirus serostatus. A later analysis re-examined previously published TCR beta repertoires from just over 650 donors and added high-resolution HLA genotyping to investigate patterns of TCR occurrence. An earlier analysis of a few hundred of the donors applied high-throughput TCR beta sequencing to assess whether each TCR beta V gene segment acted as functional or pseudogenic. High-throughput TCR immunosequencing, statistical association of individual TCRs with disease status, and machine learning were combined to predict cytomegalovirus infection status. All discovery cohort repertoires had been generated using a single sequencing platform. Among about 400 genotyped donors of the cohort, an average of around 250,000 unique TCR beta nucleotide sequences was sequenced per donor, of which about 19% were non-productive. The number of typed donors differed by locus: about 620-640 for A, B, C, DRB1 and DQB1; approximately 530 for DQA1; about 600 for DPA1; and 400 to 480 for DPB1. Because of strong linkage in the cohort, roughly 5 DR-DQ haplotypes were treated as single units for association and clustering. The genetic ancestry cluster associated with self-reported Caucasian donors included roughly four fifths of the roughly 410 genotyped donors. A later genetic analysis took genome-wide SNP genotypes for about 65% of the 666 donors and used that subset as a discovery cohort. An early release covering about 600 HLA-typed donors comprised 300 to 350 gigabases of sequencing data and around 80 million unique TCR sequences. The study aimed to test whether signatures of past pathogen exposure could be identified by cataloging public T cell receptors.

Here is what the overall study found, with its caveats: Most TCR sequences were seen in very few donors, while some public TCRs were found in many individuals. Because some donors lacked HLA typing at each locus, the association tests relied only on the typed subset. Specific HLA alleles were associated with 16,951 TCR beta sequences at a false discovery rate of 0.05 in a later analysis. Only TCR beta chains were sequenced in this cohort, and the absence of alpha or paired-chain data limited detectable features. When HLA alleles, especially DR and DQ, strongly co-occurred, TCR associations were difficult to assign to individual alleles. In a later analysis, several top co-occurrence clusters were reported to appear linked to parvovirus B19, influenza, CMV and Epstein-Barr virus. The only immune exposure information available for the cohort was CMV serostatus. In a later genetic analysis, fewer N-insertions in productive TCRs were reported among donors in an Asian-associated ancestry cluster than the approximately 630-donor mean. In a later genetic analysis, a missense DCLRE1C variant was associated with V-gene and J-gene trimming of TCR beta chains, and the association was replicated in an independent cohort. In vitro tests confirmed that a few of the cytomegalovirus-associated TCR beta chains recognize cytomegalovirus antigens. The sequencing pipeline was judged likely to have produced a cluster of highly shared sequence variants as a technical artifact. The earlier analysis of 587 of the donors excluded seventeen rarely observed V segments, including chromosome 9 orphons, because counts were too low. A further reported finding was that TCR beta sequences accurately predicted the HLA-A and HLA-B alleles for most subjects in the first cohort. The classifier was reported to diagnose cytomegalovirus status with high specificity and sensitivity in both the original cohort and the validation cohort. A later analysis found that most CMV-associated TCR beta chains appeared HLA-restricted, with HLA associations seemingly driven largely by CMV exposure. Because the 87-base-pair reads could not distinguish some IMGT-functional V segments, including TRBV6-2 and TRBV6-3, those segments were excluded. In a later analysis, the rate of TCR association differed among HLA loci, with DRB1 alleles having the most associated TCRs and HLA-C alleles having the fewest. In an earlier analysis of 587 of the donors, most TCR beta V segments appeared in productive rearrangements about 90% or about 30% of the time, broadly matching IMGT annotations. The study gave a list of some 150 TCR beta chains associated with cytomegalovirus. The authors suggested that the approach could potentially be extended to other disease states and immunological phenotypes. Compared with equally common non-associated chains, HLA-associated TCR beta chains in a later analysis were more clonally expanded and had lower generation probabilities. Linkage disequilibrium might explain the correlated functional status among segregating V segments, but an unknown experimental factor could not be excluded. The presence/absence analyses assumed that sequencing depth was roughly uniform across donors, and that assumption may not be true.

Material for sequencing was PBMCs. The TCR comes from a man in his fifties or sixties in good health and CMV-seropositive. The chain is assembled from TRBV15 and TRBJ2-2, and perhaps TRBD2 as D gene, on 5 matching bases. The CDR3: CATSPTTILRGGNTGELFF. In nucleotide form, the sequence is TGTGCCACCAGCCCTACCACCATCCTCAGAGGAGGGAACACCGGGGAGCTGTTTTTT.